This T cell receptor (beta chain) emerged from a study of cytomegalovirus exposure and HLA in healthy donors. Notes on the study in general: TRBV6-2, TRBV6-3 and some other V segments were unresolvable in 87-base-pair reads. On later analysis, the bulk of CMV-associated TCR beta chains appeared to be HLA-restricted.

As to this clone: The antigen is not known.

The donors comprised healthy bone marrow donors. Each donor was nominally healthy when sampled (though unrecorded immune exposures were likely). With 60 Vbeta and 13 Jbeta primers, the PCR was carried out. Assay: immunoSEQ multiplex PCR; the TCRdb copy retains only in-frame clones and omits some. The table records roughly 250,000 clones, 84% of them present only once. V shed 4 bases, J shed 2 bases, and the junction held 4 bases outside the gene matches. Germline V lookup: CDR1 SEHNR, CDR2 FQNEAQ (reference sequence). The CDR3 covers 15 residues. Sequences were obtained from PBMCs. The clonotype comes from a woman between 35 and 50 years old in good health and CMV-seropositive. The rearrangement uses TRBV7-9 and TRBJ2-3; 9 bases are a match to TRBD2. The CDR3 loop reads CASSSTSGYTDTQYF. The CDR3 DNA sequence: TGTGCCAGCAGCTCGACTAGCGGTTACACAGATACGCAGTATTTT.